This T cell receptor beta chain was sequenced for a study of shared clonotypes between healthy human individuals. Study-wide results and limits: Naive CD4 clonotypes overlapped across a handful of donors at roughly 5.1%.

Here immunoSEQ multiplex PCR was the method, and the copy in TCRdb shows in-frame clones only, minus some. The profile shows about 2,100,000 clones, about 92% of them singletons. V was clipped by 7 bases and J by 6 bases; unmatched bases: 12. CDR1 and CDR2 (germline): SQVTM, ANQGSEA. The CDR3 has 14 residues. A note on this clone: The antigen is undetermined.

Naivety among CD8 cells was defined by CD45RO negativity and positive CCR7 selection, thereby excluding terminally differentiated effector memory CD45RA+ cells. The donors, healthy adults who were HIV-negative, had experienced no recent acute infections or vaccinations. Sequencing input: naive CD8+ T cells from PBMCs. This chain links TRBV29-1 with TRBJ1-1; 9 positions match TRBD1. This TCR derives from a man aged 18 to 35 in good health. Some clones in this sample may be carry-over from other donors' samples. The CDR3 is CSAFPGQGEPEAFF. The CDR3 coding sequence is TGCAGCGCGTTCCCGGGACAGGGTGAACCTGAAGCTTTCTTT.